This entry lists 21 T cell receptor beta chains sequenced from one sample in a study of CD8+ T cells in alopecia areata. The authors extracted RNA and reverse transcribed it into cDNA as the sequencing template. Generated by immunoSEQ multiplex PCR, the TCRdb table keeps only in-frame clones and is missing some. The sample lists some 180,000 clones; about 63% were seen once. The starting material was CD4+ T cells sorted from blood, obtained at week 0. The source is a human donor with alopecia areata.

The chain recombines TRBV4-3 with TRBJ2-2; no firm D call. Germline CDR1 and CDR2: LGHNA and YSLEER. This CDR3 has 15 residues. V was trimmed by 1 base and J by 4 bases, leaving 10 bases between them. CDR3 amino acids: CASSQAPSITGELFF. DNA of the CDR3: TGCGCCAGCAGCCAAGCCCCCAGTATCACCGGGGAGCTGTTTTTT.

J is TRBJ1-2 and V is TRBV28, with TRBD1 identical over 8 bases. The CDR3 is 13 amino acids. Germline-derived CDR1 and CDR2 are MDHEN and SYDVKM. V lost 6 bases and J lost 7; bases outside the gene matches: 7. CDR3 coding DNA: TGTGCCAGCAGCTTGACAGGGGTTAGTGGCTACACCTTC. This gives the protein CASSLTGVSGYTF.

This chain connects TRBV7-2 to TRBJ1-1; D remains unclear. Germline CDR1 reads SGHTA; CDR2 reads FQGNSA. Trimming took 3 bases from V and 8 from J, leaving 16 bases between them. This CDR3 spans 14 amino acids. In DNA, the CDR3 is TGTGCCAGCAGCTTTACGCGACGGGCGACCGAAGCTTTCTTT. This encodes CASSFTRRATEAFF. Combining the CDR3 with reference TRBV7-2 and TRBJ1-1 gives the whole variable domain GAGVSQSPSNKVTEKGKDVELRCDPISGHTALYWYRQSLGQGLEFLIYFQGNSAPDKSGLPSDRFSAERTGGSVSTLTIQRTQQEDSAVYLCASSFTRRATEAFFGQGTRLTVV.

V usage is TRBV2 and J usage is TRBJ2-3; no definite D call. This CDR3 is built from 12 residues. Germline CDR1 and CDR2: SNHLY and FYNNEI. V was pared by 5 bases and J by 2 bases, with 5 bases between. The CDR3 nucleotides read TGTGCCAGCAGTACTATCACAGATACGCAGTATTTT. It translates to CASSTITDTQYF.

The CDR3 bases are TGTGCCTGGAGGTCACTAGGAGAGACCCAGTACTTC. Translating gives CAWRSLGETQYF. The chain combines TRBV30 with TRBJ2-5; TRBD2 might be the D (5 bases). The CDR3 loop spans 12 amino acids. CDR1 is GTSNPN and CDR2 is SVGIG in the germline V gene (reference sequence). Between the trimmed V and J ends, which lost 3 bases and 4 bases, there was a span of 9 bases.

This clone occurred once. The J gene is TRBJ2-3, the V gene TRBV11-1; 8 nucleotides agree with TRBD2. V was pared by 1 base and J by 8 bases, with 5 bases of the junction left unmatched. CDR1 and CDR2 from the germline V gene are SGHAT and FQDESV (reference sequence). The CDR3 spans 14 residues. CDR3 sequence (DNA): TGTGCCAGCAGCTTAGTCGCGGGGGGAGGTACGCAGTATTTT. This gives the protein CASSLVAGGGTQYF.

The V and J genes are TRBV29-1 and TRBJ2-7; D is undetermined. The CDR3 contains 11 residues. CDR1 and CDR2 (germline): SQVTM, ANQGSEA. The V end was cut by 5 bases, the J end by 0 bases, with 5 bases between. The CDR3 DNA sequence: TGCAGCGTTTCCGACTCCTACGAGCAGTACTTC. Translating gives CSVSDSYEQYF.

DNA of the CDR3: TGTGCCAGCAGCTTAGCGCTGAGGCCAGCCCAAGAGACCCAGTACTTC. Protein: CASSLALRPAQETQYF. V and J are TRBV7-2 and TRBJ2-5; D is unclear. This CDR3 is 16 amino acids long. V lost 0 bases and J 1 base, leaving 12 bases between the germline ends. The germline gives CDR1 SGHTA, CDR2 FQGNSA.

The rearrangement joins TRBV29-1 to TRBJ2-7; D is perhaps TRBD1 (6 bases). Trimming cost V 5 bases and J 0 bases, with 14 bases left between them. Germline V CDR1 and CDR2: SQVTM, ANQGSEA. The CDR3 has 14 residues. For the CDR3, the DNA is TGCAGCGTTATGAGGACAGCCAGCTCCTACGAGCAGTACTTC. This codes for CSVMRTASSYEQYF.

The chain links TRBV20-1 to TRBJ2-5, with unresolved D. V lost 5 bases and J 5 bases, leaving 6 bases between the germline ends. The V gene's germline CDR1 is DFQATT and CDR2 SNEGSKA (reference sequence). This CDR3 spans 10 amino acids. The CDR3 nucleotides are TGCAGTGCTCTTGTGGAGACCCAGTACTTC. Translation gives CSALVETQYF.

V is TRBV29-1 and J is TRBJ1-4; weak D call: TRBD1 (5 bases). The CDR3 totals 15 residues. V lost 0 bases, J lost 7 bases, and 15 bases lay in between. The V gene's germline CDR1 is SQVTM and CDR2 ANQGSEA. CDR3 sequence (DNA): TGCAGCGTTGAAGAGATCGGGACCCGGGGTGAAAAACTGTTTTTT. Translated, it gives CSVEEIGTRGEKLFF. The full variable domain, with the rest looked up from reference TRBV29-1 and TRBJ1-4, is SAVISQKPSRDICQRGTSLTIQCQVDSQVTMMFWYRQQPGQSLTLIATANQGSEATYESGFVIDKFPISRPNLTFSTLTVSNMSPEDSSIYLCSVEEIGTRGEKLFFGSGTQLSVL.

The chain employs TRBV30 and TRBJ1-5; the match to TRBD1 covers 10 bases. J was trimmed by 6 bases and V by 1 base; bases with no gene match: 3. The CDR3 covers 14 residues. Germline V gene sequence: CDR1 GTSNPN, CDR2 SVGIG (reference sequence). CDR3 sequence (DNA): TGTGCCTGGAGTGGACAGGGGGCAGCTCAGCCCCAGCATTTT. As protein: CAWSGQGAAQPQHF.

A remark on this clone: Sequence at one end of the junction differs from germline and may be a read error. The chain uses TRBV14 and TRBJ1-1, with TRBD1 matching over 7 bases. Germline assignment: CDR1 SGHDN and CDR2 FVKESK. This CDR3 is 11 amino acids long. CDR3 nucleotides: TGTGCCAGCAGCCGGACAGGAGCCTTGAACTTT. This encodes CASSRTGALNF.

The DNA for the CDR3 is TGTGCCAGCAGCTTAGTGACAGGGAATCCCCACGGGCTGTTCTTC. Its protein product is CASSLVTGNPHGLFF. The chain links TRBV7-6 to TRBJ2-1, with TRBD1 matching 7 bases. The CDR3 length is 15 residues. The V segment lost 1 base and the J segment 15 bases; nucleotides outside the gene matches: 15. Germline lookup yields CDR1 SGHVS and CDR2 FNYEAQ.

The chain employs TRBV30 and TRBJ2-1; TRBD2 might be the D (5 bases). V was trimmed by 2 bases and J by 8 bases, leaving 13 bases between them. This CDR3 has 13 residues. Germline loops: CDR1 GTSNPN, CDR2 SVGIG (reference sequence). CDR3 sequence: CAWSPTLADEQFF. The DNA of the CDR3 is TGTGCCTGGAGTCCGACCCTAGCCGATGAGCAGTTCTTC.

This clone was detected a few times. This chain links TRBV20-1 with TRBJ1-2; D remains ambiguous. This CDR3 region has 10 residues. Germline values: CDR1 DFQATT, CDR2 SNEGSKA (reference sequence). Trimming left V 6 bases short and J 10 bases short, with 12 bases between. The CDR3 nucleotides are TGCAGTGCCCTCGCGTTTGACTACACCTTC. Translated, it gives CSALAFDYTF.

The rearrangement uses TRBV10-3 and TRBJ2-1; a possible D gene is TRBD2 (5 bases). The CDR3 loop spans 14 amino acids. From germline, CDR1 is ENHRY and CDR2 SYGVKD. V lost 3 bases to trimming and J lost 5 bases, with 11 bases between them. The DNA of the CDR3 is TGTGCCATCAGTGAAAGGGCCGGGGACAATGAGCAGTTCTTC. It yields the protein CAISERAGDNEQFF.

CDR3 bases: TGTGCCTGGACCCCAGGGGCGGCAAGATATGGCTACACCTTC. This gives the protein CAWTPGAARYGYTF. This chain connects TRBV30 to TRBJ1-2; a possible D gene is TRBD1 (6 bases). The CDR3 has 14 residues. V was cut by 4 bases and J by 5 bases, with 17 bases left in between. Germline CDR1 GTSNPN, CDR2 SVGIG (reference sequence).

This chain joins TRBV15 and TRBJ1-5; TRBD1 agrees at 7 bases. V was clipped by 5 bases and J by 4 bases; unmatched bases: 2. The CDR3 sequence is 13 residues long. The germline V gene has CDR1 LNHNV and CDR2 YYDKDF (reference sequence). The chain's CDR3 is CATSGTANQPQHF. The CDR3 DNA reads TGTGCCACCAGCGGGACAGCTAATCAGCCCCAGCATTTT.

The chain links TRBV7-2 to TRBJ1-2; tentative D call: TRBD1 (6 bases). Trimming pared 5 bases from V and 11 bases from J, leaving 15 bases between. This CDR3 is 12 amino acids long. CDR1 and CDR2 (germline): SGHTA, FQGNSA. CDR3 protein: CASSPTQGDYTF. CDR3 nucleotides: TGTGCCAGCAGCCCCACACAGGGAGATTACACCTTC.

The J gene is TRBJ1-2, the V gene TRBV30; tentatively, D is TRBD1 (5 bases). V was shortened by 2 bases and J by 2 bases, with 15 bases between the two germline ends. This CDR3 contains 15 residues. Germline CDR1 is GTSNPN and CDR2 is SVGIG (reference sequence). Here the CDR3 DNA reads TGTGCCTGGAGTCTCGTGACAGATTTAAACTATGGCTACACCTTC. Translated: CAWSLVTDLNYGYTF.